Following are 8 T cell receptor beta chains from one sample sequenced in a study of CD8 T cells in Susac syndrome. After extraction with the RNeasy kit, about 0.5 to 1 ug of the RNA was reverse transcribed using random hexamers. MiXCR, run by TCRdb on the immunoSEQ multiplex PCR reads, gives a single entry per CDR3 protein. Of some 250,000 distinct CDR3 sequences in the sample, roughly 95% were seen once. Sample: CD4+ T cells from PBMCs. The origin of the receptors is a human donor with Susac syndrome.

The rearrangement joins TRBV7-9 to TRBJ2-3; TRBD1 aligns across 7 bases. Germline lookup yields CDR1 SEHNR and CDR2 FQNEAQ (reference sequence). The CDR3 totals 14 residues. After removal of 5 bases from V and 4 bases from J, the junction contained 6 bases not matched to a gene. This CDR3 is CASSQSQGADTQYF. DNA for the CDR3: TGTGCCAGCAGCCAGTCGCAGGGGGCAGATACGCAGTATTTT.

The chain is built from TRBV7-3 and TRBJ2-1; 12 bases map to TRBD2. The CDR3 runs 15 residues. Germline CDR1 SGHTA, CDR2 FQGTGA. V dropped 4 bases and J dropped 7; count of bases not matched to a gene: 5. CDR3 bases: TGTGCCAGCAGCTCAACTAGCGGGAGGTCGAATGAGCAGTTCTTC. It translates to CASSSTSGRSNEQFF.

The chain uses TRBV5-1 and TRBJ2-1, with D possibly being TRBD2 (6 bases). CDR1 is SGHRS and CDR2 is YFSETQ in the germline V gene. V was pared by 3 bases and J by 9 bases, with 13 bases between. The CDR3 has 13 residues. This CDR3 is CASSWGELGEQFF. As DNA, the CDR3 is TGCGCCAGCAGCTGGGGGGAGTTGGGTGAGCAGTTCTTC.

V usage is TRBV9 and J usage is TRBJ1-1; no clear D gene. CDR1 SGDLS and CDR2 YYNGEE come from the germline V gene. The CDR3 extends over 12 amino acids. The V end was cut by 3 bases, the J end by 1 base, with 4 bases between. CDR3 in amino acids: CASSAWNTEAFF. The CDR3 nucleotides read TGTGCCAGCAGCGCTTGGAACACTGAAGCTTTCTTT.

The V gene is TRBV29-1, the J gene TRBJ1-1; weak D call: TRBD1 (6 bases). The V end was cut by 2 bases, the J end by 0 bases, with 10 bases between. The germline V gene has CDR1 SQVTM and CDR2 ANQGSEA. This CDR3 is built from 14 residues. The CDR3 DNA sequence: TGCAGCGTTGAACGGGACACATTGAACACTGAAGCTTTCTTT. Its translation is CSVERDTLNTEAFF.

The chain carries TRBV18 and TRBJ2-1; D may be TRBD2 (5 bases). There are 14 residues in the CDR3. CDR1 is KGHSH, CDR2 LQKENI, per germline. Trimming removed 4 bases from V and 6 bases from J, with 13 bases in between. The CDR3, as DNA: TGTGCCAGCTCACAAGCGAATGCGGGCAATGAGCAGTTCTTC. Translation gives CASSQANAGNEQFF.

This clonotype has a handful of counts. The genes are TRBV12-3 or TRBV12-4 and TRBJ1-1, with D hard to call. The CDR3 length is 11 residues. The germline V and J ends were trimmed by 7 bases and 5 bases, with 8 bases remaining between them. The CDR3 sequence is CASTPGTEAFF. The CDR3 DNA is TGTGCCAGCACTCCGGGTACTGAAGCTTTCTTT.

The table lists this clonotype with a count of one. The CDR3 DNA reads TGCAGCGTTGGGCACACAGCCTACGAGCAGTACTTC. As protein: CSVGHTAYEQYF. The V gene is TRBV29-1, the J gene TRBJ2-7; D remains ambiguous. V was cut by 4 bases and J by 2 bases, with 9 bases left in between. This CDR3 spans 12 amino acids. Germline V gene sequence: CDR1 SQVTM, CDR2 ANQGSEA.